These 9 T cell receptor beta chains originate from one sample sequenced in a study of blood T cell repertoires in COVID-19. Libraries were prepared by immunoSEQ multiplex PCR; TCRdb keeps only in-frame clonotypes and omits some of them. This table holds approximately 230,000 clones, almost 90% found once. Sample: peripheral blood. These receptors were collected from a man older than 75 with acute or convalescent COVID-19.

This clone has only one observation. The chain employs TRBV13 and TRBJ2-2; 8 positions match TRBD2. The length of the CDR3 is 15 residues. J gave up 7 bases and V 5 bases, and 9 bases lay outside the gene matches. Germline CDR1 is PRHDT and CDR2 is FYEKMQ (reference sequence). The CDR3 region is CASSHGLAPYGELFF. Here the CDR3 DNA reads TGTGCCAGCAGCCACGGACTAGCTCCATACGGGGAGCTGTTTTTT.

The J gene is TRBJ2-2, the V gene TRBV2; TRBD1 matches 7 bases. The germline V gene encodes CDR1 SNHLY and CDR2 FYNNEI. Trimming took 10 bases from V and 1 from J; bases not matched to a gene: 9. This CDR3 comprises 15 residues. CDR3 loop: CATDLGGENTGELFF. The DNA of the CDR3 is TGTGCCACCGACCTAGGGGGCGAGAACACCGGGGAGCTGTTTTTT.

The CDR3 DNA sequence: TGCGCCAGCAGCGGACTACAGGGGGCGGTCGGGGAGCTGTTTTTT. Translation: CASSGLQGAVGELFF. The chain links TRBV5-1 to TRBJ2-2, with 9 bases identical to TRBD1. Germline trimming cut 4 bases from V and 7 bases from J; bases unmatched to any gene: 8. The length of the CDR3 is 15 residues. Germline V gene sequence: CDR1 SGHRS, CDR2 YFSETQ. Full variable domain (missing parts from reference TRBV5-1 and TRBJ2-2): KAGVTQTPRYLIKTRGQQVTLSCSPISGHRSVSWYQQTPGQGLQFLFEYFSETQRNKGNFPGRFSGRQFSNSRSEMNVSTLELGDSALYLCASSGLQGAVGELFFGEGSRLTVL.

This rearrangement joins TRBV19 to TRBJ1-5, with D unclear. CDR1 is LNHDA, CDR2 SQIVND, per germline (reference sequence). Trimming pared 3 bases from V and 0 bases from J, leaving 9 bases between. The CDR3 has 15 amino acids. Written as DNA, the CDR3 is TGTGCCAGTAGTATTATCCCTTATAGCAATCAGCCCCAGCATTTT. It codes for CASSIIPYSNQPQHF.

V gene TRBV27 combines with J gene TRBJ2-7; D call uncertain. The CDR3 has 14 amino acids. Germline CDR1 MNHEY, CDR2 SMNVEV (reference sequence). With 2 bases removed from V and 7 bases from J, the gap between germline ends came to 15 bases. The CDR3 spells CASSLPDSPWEQYF. Written as DNA, the CDR3 is TGTGCCAGCAGTTTACCTGACTCGCCCTGGGAGCAGTACTTC.

The chain joins TRBV5-6 to TRBJ2-5; D ambiguous. Germline values: CDR1 SGHDT, CDR2 YYEEEE. The CDR3 has 16 residues. V lost 0 bases and J lost 0, with 12 bases in between. CDR3 sequence: CASSLALSRNQETQYF. The CDR3 nucleotides are TGTGCCAGCAGCTTGGCGTTATCGAGAAACCAAGAGACCCAGTACTTC.

The rearrangement uses TRBV3-1 (or the pseudogene TRBV3-2) and TRBJ2-1, with 10 bases that match TRBD2. Germline CDR1 is LGHDT and CDR2 is YNNKEL (reference sequence). V trimming: 0 bases; J trimming: 8 bases; junction bases outside the gene matches: 16. The CDR3 totals 19 residues. This CDR3 reads CASSQDTSGGAYPPDEQFF. CDR3 in DNA: TGTGCCAGCAGCCAAGATACGAGCGGGGGGGCTTACCCCCCAGATGAGCAGTTCTTC.

This chain uses TRBV7-2 with TRBJ2-4; weak D call: TRBD1 (6 bases). Germline-derived CDR1 and CDR2 are SGHTA and FQGNSA. V was cut by 3 bases and J by 8 bases, with 20 bases left in between. The CDR3 loop spans 16 amino acids. The CDR3 loop is CASSFQSGQIRYIQYF. CDR3 nucleotides: TGTGCCAGCAGCTTCCAGTCGGGACAAATTAGGTACATTCAGTACTTC.

This clone has a single count. V gene TRBV24-1 combines with J gene TRBJ2-5; 12 bases map to TRBD2. With V trimmed by 6 bases and J by 4 bases, 14 bases remained unmatched. Germline CDR1 KGHDR, CDR2 SFDVKD. The CDR3 loop spans 18 amino acids. Here the CDR3 reads CATSTGTSGRRGLETQYF. DNA for the CDR3: TGTGCCACCAGTACCGGGACTAGCGGGCGTCGTGGGTTAGAGACCCAGTACTTC.